This entry features one TCR beta chain sequence. Its antigen is currently unknown. The data were obtained in a study of OX40 agonist ivuxolimab in advanced cancers. Looking at the study overall: The treatment was a fully human IgG2 OX40 agonist, ivuxolimab. Intravenous ivuxolimab was administered to patients every 2 weeks at 0.01 to 10 mg/kg. Whole-study results and caveats: Average numbers of expanded clones were greater in CD8+ T cells than in CD4+.

V lost 5 bases to trimming and J lost 4 bases, with 11 bases between them. Germline-derived CDR1 and CDR2 are MDHEN and SYDVKM. This CDR3 has 13 amino acids. Repertoires were generated with immunoSEQ multiplex PCR, while TCRdb's copy carries only in-frame clones and drops some. The repertoire has about 36,000 clones, around 90% of them found once; the top ten carry less than 4.5%. This sequence was found in an adult with an advanced solid tumor such as melanoma, head and neck, liver or kidney cancer. This sample comprised CD4+ or CD8+ T cells sorted from blood, obtained in a trial of the OX40 agonist ivuxolimab. The chain joins TRBV28 to TRBJ1-2, with D maybe TRBD1 (5 bases). CDR3 sequence: CASSLTVSYGYTF. The CDR3 DNA reads TGTGCCAGCAGTCTGACAGTCTCCTATGGCTACACCTTC.